The entry below describes one T cell receptor (beta chain). The sample originates from a study of shared clonotypes between healthy human individuals. Study context: Samples came from two female and a few male donors aged 18 to 49.

The table came from immunoSEQ multiplex PCR; TCRdb's copy has only in-frame clones and leaves some out. The table lists roughly 500,000 clones, 76% of them singletons. Unsorted samples drew genomic DNA from 85 million to 90 million PBMCs. The sequenced sample consisted of PBMCs. This TCR was sampled from a woman between 40 and 55 years old in good health. Some clones in this sample may be carry-over from other donors' samples.

CDR3 nucleotide sequence: TGTGCCAGCAGGAACCCCGGAGCGACTAACGAGCAGTACTTC. As protein: CASRNPGATNEQYF. The chain uses TRBV6-6 and TRBJ2-7; TRBD2 is a possible D gene (5 bases). Germline CDR1 MNHNY, CDR2 SVGAGI (reference sequence). V was clipped by 6 bases and J by 5 bases, with 17 bases between them. CDR3 length: 14 amino acids.